Below are 5 T cell receptor delta chains sequenced from a single sample in a study of gamma-delta chains in newborns, infants, children. TCRdb reprocessed the reads using CATT. In the table there are around 6,000 delta-chain clones, roughly 2% of which are singletons. The source material was blood. Every receptor here comes from a child who was a newborn, infant or young child, either healthy, febrile or measles-vaccinated (not recorded which).

This clone is termed medium-sized. This specimen includes other DNA sequences encoding the same CDR3. This rearrangement joins TRDV2 to TRDJ2; the match to TRDD3 covers 11 bases. Germline lookup yields CDR1 GEAIGNYY and CDR2 EKD. The CDR3 length is 18 residues. V shed 0 bases and J 3 bases; nucleotides not matched to a gene: 8. CDR3 nucleotides: TGTGCCTGTGACACCGTACTGGGGGATAGCCTTCTGACAGCACAACTCTTCTTT. Residues: CACDTVLGDSLLTAQLFF.

Comments on this clone: A read error is possible here, since a much larger clone lies one base away. This same CDR3 is encoded by further DNA sequences in the sample. The V and J genes are TRDV2 and TRDJ3; the match to TRDD3 covers 13 bases. This CDR3 comprises 21 residues. Germline assignment: CDR1 GEAIGNYY and CDR2 EKD. Unmatched junction bases numbered 10, after V lost 3 bases and J lost 0 bases. The CDR3, as DNA: TGTGCCTGTGACGCCGTACTGGGGGATACGCGAAGCTCCTGGGACACCCGACAGATGTTTTTC. Protein: CACDAVLGDTRSSWDTRQMFF.

About this clone itself: The protein given by TCRdb reflects a much larger clone and differs at residue 9 from this DNA's translation, likely from a read error; the protein shown is the DNA's translation. V gene TRDV2 combines with J gene TRDJ2; 11 nucleotides match TRDD3. With 4 bases clipped from V and 7 bases from J, the junction kept 4 bases outside the gene matches. CDR1 GEAIGNYY and CDR2 EKD come from the germline V gene. The CDR3 is 14 residues long. Here the CDR3 reads CACDLLGDIAQLFF. The CDR3, as DNA: TGTGCCTGTGATCTACTGGGGGATATAGCACAACTCTTCTTT.

This clone was counted a few times. TCRdb attributes to this sequence the protein of a much larger clone, which differs from the DNA translation at residue 12; a read error is likely, and the protein displayed is translated from the DNA. At the DNA level, this CDR3 is encoded by other sequences in the same sample as well. V gene TRDV2 combines with J gene TRDJ3; 13 bases map to TRDD3. Per the germline V gene, CDR1 is GEAIGNYY and CDR2 is EKD. The CDR3 sequence is 19 residues long. CDR3 amino acids: CACDVLGDTSSRDTRQMFF. CDR3 nucleotide sequence: TGTGCCTGTGACGTACTGGGGGATACGAGCTCCCGGGACACCCGACAGATGTTTTTC.

Notes on this clone: TCRdb attributes to this sequence the protein of a much larger clone, which differs from the DNA translation at residue 10; a read error is likely, and the protein displayed is translated from the DNA. This rearrangement joins TRDV2 to TRDJ3; 9 nucleotides align to TRDD3. The CDR3 contains 14 residues. Germline loops: CDR1 GEAIGNYY, CDR2 EKD. DNA of the CDR3: TGTGCCTGTGACGTACTGGGGGACACCCAACAGATGTTTTTC. This encodes CACDVLGDTQQMFF.